This T cell receptor (beta chain) was documented in a study of siplizumab effects on memory and regulatory T cells. Study results and caveats: Reactions containing siplizumab showed mappable alloreactive CD4+ clones averaging roughly 67% Treg-derived, versus 25% to 30% in controls. No assignable naive or memory phenotype existed for roughly 80-97% of proliferating CD4+ or CD8+ clones. Proliferating Tregs taken from siplizumab cultures were not shown to have a confirmed suppressive function.

V lost 1 base, J lost 6 bases, and 12 bases lay in between. The germline V gene has CDR1 SGHVS and CDR2 FNYEAQ. The CDR3 contains 15 residues. Per individual sample, about 10^5 TCR templates were assayed. Measured with immunoSEQ multiplex PCR; TCRdb has only the in-frame clones, and not every one. Of roughly 56,000 clones listed, about 92% are singletons. This clone appeared once. The antigen remains undetermined. The rearrangement links TRBV7-6 to TRBJ2-2; D gene unclear. This receptor was obtained from a human donor in good health. Sequencing input: CD8+ T cells sorted from blood. CDR3 region: CASSLDLVAAGELFF. The CDR3 DNA sequence: TGTGCCAGCAGCTTAGACTTGGTAGCAGCCGGGGAGCTGTTTTTT.